Listed below are T cell receptor beta chains from one sample, sequenced in a study of post-analysis software for immune sequencing data. TCRdb used MiXCR to reprocess the PCR reads, holding one entry per CDR3 protein. This table holds more than 500,000 distinct CDR3 sequences, roughly 34% found once. Sequencing used blood. These receptor sequences come from a girl aged 2-17 years with multiple sclerosis. Each CDR3 is given with its conserved first and last residue. A D gene is named only where the DNA matches it firmly. Size is omitted from some rows. Given values are once, few, many or a class for expanded clones.

clone_size	d_call	v_call	j_call	cdr3_aa	cdr3_nt
few	-	TRBV5-1	TRBJ2-5	CASSSPESAQETQYF	TGCGCCAGCAGCTCCCCAGAGTCAGCCCAAGAGACCCAGTACTTC
-	-	TRBV29-1	TRBJ1-2	CSVDSGPEGYGHTF	TGCAGCGTTGACAGCGGACCTGAGGGGTATGGCCACACCTTT
-	-	TRBV4-1	TRBJ1-1	CASSQETGRNTEAFF	TGCGCCAGCAGCCAAGAGACAGGACGGAACACTGAAGCTTTCTTT
-	TRBD2	TRBV20-1	TRBJ2-1	CSARDSDFPREGDEQFF	TGCAGTGCTAGAGATTCGGACTTCCCACGGGAGGGCGATGAGCAGTTCTTC
-	TRBD1	TRBV5-1	TRBJ1-1	CASSLTGNNLNTEAFF	TGCGCCAGCAGCCTGACAGGGAATAATTTGAACACTGAAGCTTTCTTT
-	-	TRBV15	TRBJ2-6	CATSRDSGSGANVRTF	TGTGCCACCAGCAGAGATTCAGGATCTGGGGCCAACGTCCGGACTTTC
-	TRBD1	TRBV5-1	TRBJ2-5	CASSPQTGTGYETQYF	TGCGCCAGCAGCCCCCAAACCGGGACAGGGTACGAGACCCAGTACTTC
-	-	TRBV5-1	TRBJ2-7	CASSGTLTYEQYF	TGCGCCAGTTCCGGGACCTTAACCTACGAGCAGTACTTC
-	-	TRBV14	TRBJ2-1	CASSQMLAGEQFF	TGTGCCAGCAGCCAAATGTTGGCGGGTGAGCAGTTCTTC
few	TRBD2	TRBV29-1	TRBJ2-5	CSVGRGGTSGPFQETQYF	TGCAGCGTTGGTAGGGGGGGGACTAGCGGGCCATTCCAAGAGACCCAGTACTTC
-	-	TRBV20-1	TRBJ1-2	CSARASYGYTF	TGCAGTGCTAGAGCAAGCTATGGCTACACCTTC
-	TRBD2	TRBV10-2	TRBJ2-1	CASRELAGDEQFF	TGCGCCAGCAGGGAACTAGCGGGCGATGAGCAGTTCTTC
-	TRBD2	TRBV4-1	TRBJ2-1	CASSHGLAGRNEQFF	TGCGCCAGCAGCCACGGACTAGCGGGGCGCAATGAGCAGTTCTTC
-	-	TRBV5-1	TRBJ2-4	CASSSGALAKNIQYF	TGCGCCAGCAGTAGCGGAGCCCTAGCCAAAAACATTCAGTACTTC
many	TRBD1	TRBV10-3	TRBJ2-7	CAISTGTDTYEQYF	TGTGCCATCAGTACCGGGACAGACACCTACGAGCAGTACTTC
-	TRBD2	TRBV5-5	TRBJ2-6	CASSFGLAGGYGANVLTF	TGTGCCAGCAGCTTCGGACTAGCGGGGGGGTATGGGGCCAACGTCCTGACTTTC
-	TRBD1	TRBV9	TRBJ2-1	CASSAVWTGGYNEQFF	TGTGCCAGCAGCGCCGTATGGACAGGGGGCTATAATGAGCAGTTCTTC
few	-	TRBV15	TRBJ2-7	CATSRRTDGYEQYF	TGTGCCACCAGCAGGCGGACGGATGGCTACGAGCAGTACTTC
few	-	TRBV15	TRBJ2-5	CATSRSTGAGEGTQYF	TGTGCCACCAGCAGGTCAACAGGGGCGGGAGAAGGGACCCAGTACTTC
many	-	TRBV5-1	TRBJ2-7	CASSSAGTNAYEQYF	TGCGCCAGCAGCTCAGCCGGGACAAATGCCTACGAGCAGTACTTC
-	-	TRBV6-6	TRBJ1-5	CASSYSGGPSNQPQHF	TGTGCCAGCAGTTACTCCGGCGGCCCTAGCAATCAGCCCCAGCATTTT
-	TRBD1	TRBV4-1	TRBJ2-7	CASSQVPGGHYEQYF	TGCGCCAGCAGCCAAGTTCCAGGGGGCCACTACGAGCAGTACTTC
many	-	TRBV20-1	TRBJ2-3	CSAYTDTQYF	TGCAGTGCCTATACAGATACGCAGTATTTT
-	-	TRBV20-1	TRBJ2-5	CSALPAEETQYF	TGCAGTGCCCTACCAGCTGAAGAGACCCAGTACTTC